What follows are 29 T cell receptor beta chains derived from one specimen sequenced in a study of CD8 T cells in Susac syndrome. An input of about 0.45 to 1 ug of RNA was subjected to reverse transcription using random hexamers. In TCRdb, the immunoSEQ multiplex PCR reads were re-called with MiXCR into one record per CDR3 protein. The data hold roughly 150,000 distinct CDR3 sequences, with approximately 94% observed a single time. Sequences were obtained from CD4+ T cells from PBMCs. These receptors were obtained from a human donor with multiple sclerosis.

This clonotype has only a few counts. The V call is TRBV12-3 or TRBV12-4, the J call TRBJ2-6, with 7 bases lining up with TRBD1. This CDR3 is built from 14 residues. The V gene end was trimmed by 2 bases and the J gene end by 10 bases; junction bases not matched to a gene: 5. The CDR3 DNA reads TGTGCCAGCAGTTTATTCCGGGACAGTAACGTCCTGACTTTC. Its translation: CASSLFRDSNVLTF.

V usage is TRBV7-8 and J usage is TRBJ1-2; D possibly corresponds to TRBD1 (5 bases). This CDR3 comprises 14 residues. The V gene's germline CDR1 is SGHVS and CDR2 FQNEAQ. With 1 base removed from V and 3 bases from J, the gap between germline ends came to 9 bases. The CDR3 loop reads CASSLDRGDYGYTF. For the CDR3, the DNA is TGTGCCAGCAGCTTAGACCGGGGGGACTATGGCTACACCTTC.

This clonotype was observed a single time. The J gene is TRBJ1-2, the V gene TRBV6-4; TRBD1 might be the D (5 bases). CDR3 size: 15 residues. Germline assignment: CDR1 MRHNA and CDR2 SNTAGT. V dropped 4 bases and J dropped 4 bases, with 16 bases sitting between them. The CDR3 loop reads CASSVGGSTGYGYTF. In nucleotides, the CDR3 is TGTGCCAGCAGTGTTGGGGGTTCAACGGGCTATGGCTACACCTTC.

CDR3 sequence: CASSEGRQPPSSYEQYF. The CDR3 nucleotides are TGTGCCAGCAGTGAGGGTAGACAGCCGCCGAGCTCCTACGAGCAGTACTTC. The gene calls are TRBV25-1 and TRBJ2-7, with a weak D call TRBD1 (5 bases). Germline values: CDR1 MGHDK, CDR2 SYGVNS. CDR3 length: 17 amino acids. Trimming took 3 bases from V and 0 from J, leaving 18 bases between them.

The V call is TRBV6-5, the J call TRBJ2-2; D remains unclear. The CDR3 length is 14 residues. In germline, CDR1 is MNHEY, CDR2 SVGAGI. With 0 bases removed from V and 5 bases from J, the gap between germline ends came to 7 bases. The DNA for the CDR3 is TGTGCCAGCAGTTACTCGAGATCTACCGGGGAGCTGTTTTTT. Residues: CASSYSRSTGELFF.

The chain combines TRBV21-1 with TRBJ2-7; TRBD1 is the table's D call and was not checked against the DNA. TRBV21-1 counts as a pseudogene. This CDR3 region has 14 residues. CDR3 region: CASSSIPGVGEQYF. CDR3 sequence (DNA): TGTGCCAGCAGCTCAATCCCAGGGGTGGGGGAGCAGTACTTC.

This clonotype was detected only once. This chain links TRBV4-1 with TRBJ2-3; D remains unclear. V was shortened by 0 bases and J by 5 bases, with 6 bases between the two germline ends. In germline, CDR1 is MGHRA, CDR2 YSYEKL. The CDR3 length is 13 residues. The CDR3 nucleotides read TGCGCCAGCAGCCAAGAAACTCTAGATACGCAGTATTTT. Encoded protein: CASSQETLDTQYF.

The J gene is TRBJ2-5, the V gene TRBV5-1; D remains unclear. Trimming took 4 bases from V and 5 from J, leaving 12 bases between them. CDR1 and CDR2 (germline): SGHRS, YFSETQ. CDR3 length equals 13 residues. CDR3 sequence reads: CASSKGPLETQYF. CDR3 nucleotides: TGCGCCAGCAGCAAAGGGCCCCTCGAGACCCAGTACTTC.

V usage is TRBV7-2 and J usage is TRBJ1-2; D perhaps matches TRBD1 (5 bases). V was clipped by 1 base and J by 6 bases, with 12 bases between them. CDR1 SGHTA and CDR2 FQGNSA come from the germline V gene. The CDR3 runs 14 residues. The CDR3 is CASSLGAGRDGYTF. Here the CDR3 DNA reads TGTGCCAGCAGCTTAGGAGCAGGGCGGGATGGCTACACCTTC.

This clonotype has only one observation. The chain uses TRBV9 and TRBJ2-3, with D unclear. CDR1 SGDLS and CDR2 YYNGEE come from the germline V gene. Trimming cost V 2 bases and J 3 bases, with 10 bases left between them. The CDR3 extends over 14 amino acids. CDR3 coding DNA: TGTGCCAGCAGCGTTGTGGGTGCAACAGATACGCAGTATTTT. Its protein product is CASSVVGATDTQYF. Supplemented by reference TRBV9 and TRBJ2-3, the full variable domain reads DSGVTQTPKHLITATGQRVTLRCSPRSGDLSVYWYQQSLDQGLQFLIQYYNGEERAKGNILERFSAQQFPDLHSELNLSSLELGDSALYFCASSVVGATDTQYFGPGTRLTVL.

The genes are TRBV5-4 and TRBJ2-7; TRBD2 might be the D (5 bases). Germline-derived CDR1 and CDR2 are SGHNT and YYREEE (reference sequence). This CDR3 is built from 14 residues. V dropped 4 bases and J dropped 6 bases, with 17 bases sitting between them. In DNA, the CDR3 is TGTGCCAGCAGCCCGACCCCGGGGAGCCCCGAGCAGTACTTC. It translates to CASSPTPGSPEQYF. The whole variable domain, filled in from reference TRBV5-4 and TRBJ2-7, reads ETGVTQSPTHLIKTRGQQVTLRCSSQSGHNTVSWYQQALGQGPQFIFQYYREEENGRGNFPPRFSGLQFPNYSSELNVNALELDDSALYLCASSPTPGSPEQYFGPGTRLTVT.

The chain links TRBV2 to TRBJ1-2; D uncertain. V lost 3 bases and J lost 4, with 15 bases in between. The germline CDR1 and CDR2 sequences are SNHLY and FYNNEI. The CDR3 sequence is 15 residues long. This chain's CDR3 is CASSDAGRRGYGYTF. In DNA form, the CDR3 reads TGTGCCAGCAGTGACGCCGGAAGGAGAGGCTATGGCTACACCTTC.

This clonotype was found once. V is TRBV7-9 and J is TRBJ1-4; TRBD1 is a possible D gene (6 bases). The CDR3 is 15 residues long. Trimming stripped 0 bases from V and 8 bases from J, with 13 bases between. Germline V gene lookup returns CDR1 SEHNR and CDR2 FQNEAQ (reference sequence). The CDR3 DNA follows: TGTGCCAGCAGCTTAGCGGTGGGGGCAGGGGAAAAACTGTTTTTT. The encoded protein is CASSLAVGAGEKLFF.

The rearrangement uses TRBV4-3 and TRBJ1-1, with D possibly being TRBD1 (5 bases). Per the germline V gene, CDR1 is LGHNA and CDR2 is YSLEER. The CDR3 runs 16 residues. Trimming removed 4 bases from V and 5 bases from J, with 20 bases in between. CDR3: CASSPTLRQPGTEAFF. CDR3 in DNA: TGCGCCAGCAGCCCGACCCTTCGACAGCCTGGAACTGAAGCTTTCTTT.

The V gene is TRBV7-2, the J gene TRBJ1-1; TRBD1 might be the D (5 bases). The CDR3 is made up of 14 amino acids. Germline-derived CDR1 and CDR2 are SGHTA and FQGNSA. Trimming removed 5 bases at V and 0 bases at J, with 10 bases between. The CDR3 is CASSRGFMNTEAFF. The CDR3 nucleotides are TGTGCCAGCAGCCGGGGGTTCATGAACACTGAAGCTTTCTTT.

This clonotype came up a few times. The chain couples TRBV10-3 to TRBJ2-7, with D unclear. The CDR3 is made up of 11 amino acids. Deletions cut 10 bases from V and 2 bases from J, with 9 bases between. Germline lookup yields CDR1 ENHRY and CDR2 SYGVKD. CDR3 DNA sequence: TGTGCCACCTCTGGCGCCTACGAGCAGTACTTC. It encodes CATSGAYEQYF.

The gene calls are TRBV29-1 and TRBJ2-1, with 11 positions matching TRBD2. The junction had 8 bases not matched to a gene; V was cut back by 5 bases and J by 8 bases. CDR1 and CDR2 (germline): SQVTM, ANQGSEA. There are 14 residues in the CDR3. The CDR3 loop is CSVMSASGRHEQFF. CDR3 DNA sequence: TGCAGCGTTATGTCGGCTAGCGGGAGGCATGAGCAGTTCTTC.

The chain is built from TRBV3-1 and TRBJ2-1; 9 bases are a match to TRBD2. The germline gives CDR1 LGHDT, CDR2 YNNKEL (reference sequence). The V and J ends lost 1 base and 7 bases, in that order; junction bases with no gene match: 11. This CDR3 contains 17 residues. DNA for the CDR3: TGTGCCAGCAGCCAAGTCCCCGGAGCGGGAGGAGTAAATGAGCAGTTCTTC. Its protein is CASSQVPGAGGVNEQFF.

The rearrangement uses TRBV20-1 and TRBJ2-3; TRBD2 aligns across 7 bases. The CDR3 has 14 amino acids. V trimming: 6 bases; J trimming: 7 bases; junction bases outside the gene matches: 13. CDR1 is DFQATT, CDR2 SNEGSKA, per germline (reference sequence). CDR3 DNA: TGCAGTGCCCCCAGGCAGGTCGGGGGGAATACGCAGTATTTT. Protein sequence: CSAPRQVGGNTQYF.

The chain is built from TRBV2 and TRBJ1-1; unclear D gene. The germline V gene encodes CDR1 SNHLY and CDR2 FYNNEI. This CDR3 comprises 13 residues. V shed 5 bases and J shed 2 bases, with 9 bases lying between them. CDR3 coding DNA: TGTGCCAGCAGTTACAGCTTTAACACTGAAGCTTTCTTT. It yields the protein CASSYSFNTEAFF.

The V call is TRBV23-1, the J call TRBJ2-7; no reliable D call. TRBV23-1 is noted as an ORF with a role that remains uncertain. The V end lost 3 bases, the J end lost 5 bases, and 11 bases lay between the germline ends. This CDR3 has 13 residues. This CDR3 is CASSHVGLDEQYF. As DNA, the CDR3 is TGCGCCAGCAGTCACGTGGGATTGGACGAGCAGTACTTC.

The chain couples TRBV18 to TRBJ2-1, with 9 nucleotides matching TRBD2. CDR3 length: 15 residues. CDR1 is KGHSH and CDR2 is LQKENI in the germline V gene. After removal of 0 bases from V and 8 bases from J, the junction contained 5 bases not matched to a gene. Here the CDR3 DNA reads TGTGCCAGCTCACCACCGCTAGCGGGGAATCATGAGCAGTTCTTC. Translated, it gives CASSPPLAGNHEQFF.

This clonotype was found a few times. The chain recombines TRBV27 with TRBJ2-2; no clear D. V lost 1 base and J 5 bases, leaving 2 bases between the germline ends. Per germline, CDR1 MNHEY and CDR2 SMNVEV (reference sequence). This CDR3 region has 12 residues. CDR3 in DNA: TGTGCCAGCAGTTTATTGACCGGGGAGCTGTTTTTT. The encoded protein is CASSLLTGELFF.

V usage is TRBV20-1 and J usage is TRBJ2-1; tentative D call: TRBD1 (6 bases). Trimming took 4 bases from V and 8 from J, leaving 15 bases between them. This CDR3 has 13 residues. Germline CDR1 reads DFQATT; CDR2 reads SNEGSKA (reference sequence). CDR3 sequence (DNA): TGCAGTGCTAATCCCCCAGGGGTGGATGAGCAGTTCTTC. Translated, it gives CSANPPGVDEQFF.

This CDR3 is CAWRPQPTGELFF. The CDR3, as DNA: TGTGCCTGGAGACCGCAGCCCACCGGGGAGCTGTTTTTT. The rearrangement links TRBV30 to TRBJ2-2; D is ambiguous. Germline CDR1 reads GTSNPN; CDR2 reads SVGIG (reference sequence). V lost 3 bases and J lost 4, with 9 bases in between. There are 13 residues in the CDR3.

V is TRBV30 and J is TRBJ2-3, with D unresolved. Deletions cut 4 bases from V and 4 bases from J, with 12 bases between. This CDR3 has 13 amino acids. CDR1 and CDR2 (germline): GTSNPN, SVGIG (reference sequence). CDR3 bases: TGTGCCTGGAAAAACTACGGCCCAGATACGCAGTATTTT. The encoded protein is CAWKNYGPDTQYF.

The chain is built from TRBV6-2 or TRBV6-3 and TRBJ2-1; 10 nucleotides match TRBD1. The CDR3 runs to 18 residues. Germline V gene sequence: CDR1 MNHEY, CDR2 SVGEGT. The ends lost 2 bases at V and 3 bases at J; junction bases unmatched: 10. The CDR3 is CASSYRGQGENLYNEQFF. The DNA for the CDR3 is TGTGCCAGCAGTTACCGTGGACAGGGGGAAAATCTCTACAATGAGCAGTTCTTC.

The CDR3 loop is CASSYSILGPYNEQFF. CDR3 nucleotide sequence: TGTGCCAGCAGTTACTCGATACTGGGACCTTACAATGAGCAGTTCTTC. The rearrangement links TRBV6-2 or TRBV6-3 to TRBJ2-1; the D gene could be TRBD1 or TRBD2 (5 bases each). The CDR3 runs 16 residues. Germline CDR1 is MNHEY and CDR2 is SVGEGT. The V end was cut by 0 bases, the J end by 4 bases, with 13 bases between.

This chain uses TRBV2 with TRBJ2-7; D not resolved. The V end lost 7 bases, the J end lost 1 base, and 14 bases lay between the germline ends. The CDR3 covers 14 residues. The germline gives CDR1 SNHLY, CDR2 FYNNEI. CDR3 loop: CASNVADRSYEQYF. For the CDR3, the DNA is TGTGCCAGCAATGTGGCGGACCGATCCTACGAGCAGTACTTC.